A selection of T cell receptor beta chains follows, all from one sample in a study of OX40 agonist ivuxolimab in advanced cancers. Method: immunoSEQ multiplex PCR; TCRdb's copy keeps in-frame clones and lacks some. This table has over 60,000 clones, roughly 85% appearing once. Sequencing was performed on CD4+ or CD8+ T cells sorted from blood, taken in a trial of the OX40 agonist ivuxolimab. These receptors originate from an adult with an advanced solid tumor such as melanoma, head and neck, liver or kidney cancer. Both conserved end residues are part of each CDR3. The order of the fields is J gene, V gene, clone size, D gene, CDR3 protein, CDR3 DNA. The D gene is left open where the match is weak. Not every row has a clone size; where given, it reads once, few, many or a size class.

TRBJ2-1 TRBV7-9 once NA CAVPQGQGPAHSPYNEQFF TGTGCCGTTCCTCAAGGGCAGGGGCCGGCTCACAGTCCTTACAATGAGCAGTTCTTC
TRBJ1-2 TRBV7-2 NA NA CASSATTGPNYGYTF TGTGCCAGCAGCGCTACGACAGGACCAAACTATGGCTACACCTTC
TRBJ1-1 TRBV19 NA TRBD1 CASSIGDRNTEAFF TGTGCCAGTAGTATAGGGGACAGGAACACTGAAGCTTTCTTT
TRBJ1-2 TRBV28 NA TRBD1 CASTDRDSGYTF TGTGCCAGCACGGACAGGGATTCTGGCTACACCTTC
TRBJ2-7 TRBV6-5 NA NA CASSDSYEQYF TGTGCCAGCAGCGACAGCTACGAGCAGTACTTC
TRBJ2-7 TRBV4-1 NA TRBD2 CASSQVATSGYEQYF TGCGCCAGCAGCCAAGTAGCGACTAGCGGCTACGAGCAGTACTTC
TRBJ2-7 TRBV19 NA NA CASTPRWGNYEQYF TGTGCCAGTACCCCCCGGTGGGGCAACTACGAGCAGTACTTC
TRBJ1-2 TRBV9 NA TRBD1 CASSQDGTGGLNNYGYTF TGTGCCAGCAGCCAAGATGGGACAGGGGGTTTGAACAACTATGGCTACACCTTC
TRBJ2-7 TRBV2 NA NA CASNSAGSGYEQYF TGTGCCAGCAACTCGGCAGGGAGTGGCTACGAGCAGTACTTC
TRBJ1-6 TRBV7-2 NA NA CASSLRYYNSPLHF TGTGCCAGCAGCTTGAGGTATTATAATTCACCCCTCCACTTT
TRBJ1-1 TRBV7-2 NA NA CASSLGPAMNTEAFF TGTGCCAGCAGCTTAGGGCCGGCCATGAACACTGAAGCTTTCTTT
TRBJ2-7 TRBV2 once NA CASREGTPSYEQYF TGTGCCAGCAGGGAGGGGACACCCTCCTACGAGCAGTACTTC
TRBJ1-1 TRBV5-4 NA NA CASSLAGYDTEAFF TGTGCCAGCAGTCTTGCGGGGTACGACACTGAAGCTTTCTTT
TRBJ1-2 TRBV11-2 NA TRBD1 CASSLRDSYGYTF TGTGCCAGCAGCCTACGGGACAGCTATGGCTACACCTTC
TRBJ1-1 TRBV4-3 NA NA CASSQEQGNTEAFF TGCGCCAGCAGCCAAGAACAGGGGAACACTGAAGCTTTCTTT
TRBJ1-5 TRBV7-8 NA NA CASSFGGYSNQPQHF TGTGCCAGCAGCTTCGGAGGGTATAGCAATCAGCCCCAGCATTTT
TRBJ2-7 TRBV27 NA TRBD1 CASSTPGQGYEQYF TGTGCCAGCAGTACGCCGGGACAGGGCTACGAGCAGTACTTC
TRBJ2-3 TRBV4-2 NA NA CASSRVQGTDTQYF TGTGCCAGCAGCCGAGTCCAGGGCACAGATACGCAGTATTTT
TRBJ1-6 TRBV14 NA NA CASSVRTVYNSPLHF TGTGCCAGCAGCGTCAGGACGGTTTATAATTCACCCCTCCACTTT
TRBJ1-2 TRBV28 NA NA CASSLVQGATRYTF TGTGCCAGCAGTTTAGTACAGGGCGCTACCCGCTACACCTTC
TRBJ1-1 TRBV4-3 NA NA CASSQGSRNTEAFF TGCGCCAGCAGCCAAGGAAGCAGGAACACTGAAGCTTTCTTT
TRBJ1-5 TRBV6-6 once NA CASKDRNQPQHF TGTGCCAGCAAAGACCGCAATCAGCCCCAGCATTTT
TRBJ2-2 TRBV30 few TRBD2 CAWTSLAAVVGELFF TGTGCCTGGACCTCACTAGCGGCGGTCGTCGGGGAGCTGTTTTTT
TRBJ1-2 TRBV30 NA NA CARRVNYGYTF TGTGCCCGTCGCGTTAACTATGGCTACACCTTC
TRBJ1-4 TRBV30 NA NA CAWTPLGGLDEKLFF TGTGCCTGGACCCCCTTGGGGGGGCTTGACGAAAAACTGTTTTTT
TRBJ2-7 TRBV7-2 NA TRBD1 CASSFRFRGRTSYEQYF TGTGCCAGCAGCTTCCGATTCAGGGGGCGGACGTCCTACGAGCAGTACTTC
TRBJ2-3 TRBV9 NA NA CASSVGIANTDTQYF TGTGCCAGCAGCGTAGGAATAGCAAACACAGATACGCAGTATTTT
TRBJ1-4 TRBV4-2 NA NA CASSQGGRGKNEKLFF TGTGCCAGCAGCCAAGGGGGCAGGGGCAAAAATGAAAAACTGTTTTTT
TRBJ2-1 TRBV7-9 NA TRBD2 CASRKLAGGRSNEQFF TGTGCCAGCAGGAAACTAGCGGGGGGGAGGTCCAATGAGCAGTTCTTC
TRBJ2-3 TRBV11-2 NA NA CASSLGPGTQYF TGTGCCAGCAGCCTGGGGCCAGGTACGCAGTATTTT
TRBJ2-3 TRBV7-2 NA NA CASSLNYGGGVTDTQYF TGTGCCAGCAGCTTAAACTATGGAGGGGGGGTAACAGATACGCAGTATTTT
TRBJ2-3 TRBV19 NA TRBD2 CASSIGGRAAIDTQYF TGTGCCAGTAGTATAGGTGGGAGGGCCGCGATAGATACGCAGTATTTT
TRBJ2-7 TRBV21-1 NA NA CASSTSLGTNEQYF TGTGCCAGCAGCACCTCCCTCGGGACGAACGAGCAGTACTTC
TRBJ1-2 TRBV6-6 NA NA CASTHREYGYTF TGTGCCAGCACCCACAGAGAGTATGGCTACACCTTC
TRBJ2-1 TRBV4-2 once NA CASSQEMVGAGNEQFF TGTGCCAGCAGCCAAGAGATGGTGGGGGCAGGGAATGAGCAGTTCTTC
TRBJ2-7 TRBV29-1 NA NA CSVPGEASEQYF TGCAGCGTTCCCGGGGAGGCTAGCGAGCAGTACTTC
TRBJ2-2 TRBV6-4 NA NA CASSPDRTNTGELFF TGTGCCAGCAGCCCAGACAGGACGAACACCGGGGAGCTGTTTTTT
TRBJ2-2 TRBV9 NA NA CASSVVSATGELFF TGTGCCAGCAGCGTAGTGAGCGCCACCGGGGAGCTGTTTTTT
TRBJ2-1 TRBV5-8 NA NA CASSFGAGAYNEQFF TGTGCCAGCAGCTTTGGTGCGGGGGCGTACAATGAGCAGTTCTTC
TRBJ2-5 TRBV5-6 NA NA CASSLLKTQYF TGTGCCAGCAGCCTGCTGAAGACCCAGTACTTC
TRBJ2-7 TRBV19 NA NA CASSIDLSRLEGSYEQYF TGTGCCAGTAGTATAGATCTATCCAGGCTAGAAGGCTCCTACGAGCAGTACTTC
TRBJ1-5 TRBV7-2 once NA CASSSQFDQPQHF TGTGCCAGCAGCTCACAGTTTGATCAGCCCCAGCATTTT
TRBJ2-3 TRBV6-6 NA TRBD2 CASSYSGRGGVDTQYF TGTGCCAGCAGTTACTCGGGGCGGGGGGGAGTAGATACGCAGTATTTT
TRBJ1-3 TRBV18 NA NA CASSPQENTIYF TGTGCCAGCTCACCACAAGAAAACACCATATATTTT
TRBJ1-5 TRBV15 NA NA CATSSLGGNQPQHF TGTGCCACCAGCAGCCTTGGGGGCAATCAGCCCCAGCATTTT